The TCR beta chain under discussion was sequenced for a study of Ad26.COV2.S vaccination and SARS-CoV-2 variants. About the study: Ad26.COV2.S given intramuscularly, once or twice 56 days apart. Study results and limitations: The analyses of TCR breadth and depth may have understated the size of total T cell responses. Post-vaccination spike-specific CD8+ and CD4+ T cell responses reportedly had substantial breadth.

Points on this clone: The antigen is not known.

Treatment meaning: over 15 received Ad26.COV2.S at low or high dose, single or two shots; five or six received placebo; per-sample allocation not given. Collection of samples fell on day 63 after the first vaccine or placebo injection. It was Wuhan-strain SARS-CoV-2 spike that the Ad26 vaccine vector expressed. This CDR3 contains 15 residues. The V segment lost 1 base and the J segment 4 bases; nucleotides outside the gene matches: 3. Germline CDR1 reads SGHTA; CDR2 reads FQGTGA. Clones were read by immunoSEQ multiplex PCR, and TCRdb kept only the in-frame ones, dropping some. The sample holds about 250,000 clones, approximately 87% seen once.

The chain joins TRBV7-3 to TRBJ2-2, with 7 bases fitting TRBD1. Sequences were derived from peripheral blood, sampled in a trial of Ad26.COV2.S vaccine versus placebo. The sequence was collected from a person aged 18-60 years who received the Ad26.COV2.S COVID-19 vaccine or a placebo. CDR3 nucleotide sequence: TGTGCCAGCAGCTTAAGGGGACAGTCCACCGGGGAGCTGTTTTTT. Residues: CASSLRGQSTGELFF.